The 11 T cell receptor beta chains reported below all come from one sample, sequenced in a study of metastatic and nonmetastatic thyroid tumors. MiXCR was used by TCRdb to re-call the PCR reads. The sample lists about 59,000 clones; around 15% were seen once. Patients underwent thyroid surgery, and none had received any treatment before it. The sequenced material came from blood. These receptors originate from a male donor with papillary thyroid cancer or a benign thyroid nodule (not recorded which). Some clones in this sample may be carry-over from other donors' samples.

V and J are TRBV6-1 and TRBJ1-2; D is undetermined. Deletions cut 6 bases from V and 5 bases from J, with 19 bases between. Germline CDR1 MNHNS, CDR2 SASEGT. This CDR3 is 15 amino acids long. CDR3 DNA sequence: TGTGCCAGCAGGAACCCGATTGGGAGCGGGTATGGCTACACCTTC. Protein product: CASRNPIGSGYGYTF.

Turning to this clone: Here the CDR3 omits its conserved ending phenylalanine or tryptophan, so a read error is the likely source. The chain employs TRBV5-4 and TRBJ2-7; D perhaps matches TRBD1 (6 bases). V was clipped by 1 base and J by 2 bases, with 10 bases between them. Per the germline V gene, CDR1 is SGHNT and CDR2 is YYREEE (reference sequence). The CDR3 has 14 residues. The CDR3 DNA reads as TGTGCCAGCAGCTTGTCAGGGGTCACCTACGAGCAGTACATC. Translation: CASSLSGVTYEQYI.

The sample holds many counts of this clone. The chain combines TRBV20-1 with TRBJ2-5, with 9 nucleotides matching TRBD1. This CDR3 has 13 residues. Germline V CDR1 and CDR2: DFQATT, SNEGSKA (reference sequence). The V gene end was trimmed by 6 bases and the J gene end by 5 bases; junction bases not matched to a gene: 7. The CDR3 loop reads CSADTGGRETQYF. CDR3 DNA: TGCAGTGCGGATACAGGGGGCCGCGAGACCCAGTACTTC.

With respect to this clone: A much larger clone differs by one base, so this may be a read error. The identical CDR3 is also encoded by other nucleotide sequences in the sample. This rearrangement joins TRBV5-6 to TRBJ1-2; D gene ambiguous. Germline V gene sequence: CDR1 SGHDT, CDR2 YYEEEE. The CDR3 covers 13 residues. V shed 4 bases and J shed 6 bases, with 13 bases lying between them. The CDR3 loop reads CASSPGGGNGYTF. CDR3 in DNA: TGTGCCAGCAGCCCTGGTGGAGGGAATGGCTACACCTTC.

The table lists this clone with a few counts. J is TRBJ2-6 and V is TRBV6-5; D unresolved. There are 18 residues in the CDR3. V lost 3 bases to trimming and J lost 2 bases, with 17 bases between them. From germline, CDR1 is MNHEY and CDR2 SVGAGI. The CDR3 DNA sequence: TGTGCCAGCAGTTATTCCCGACACCTGTGCCCTGGGGCCAACGTCCTGACTTTC. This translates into CASSYSRHLCPGANVLTF.

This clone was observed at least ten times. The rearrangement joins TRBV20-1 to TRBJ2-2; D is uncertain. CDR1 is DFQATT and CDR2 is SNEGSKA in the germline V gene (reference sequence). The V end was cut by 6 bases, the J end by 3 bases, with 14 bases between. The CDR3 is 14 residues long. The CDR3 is CSARPPRDTGELFF. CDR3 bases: TGCAGTGCCCGACCTCCCAGAGACACCGGGGAGCTGTTTTTT.

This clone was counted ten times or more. The DNA for the CDR3 is TGTGCCAGCAGCCATAGCGGGGACACCGGGGAGCTGTTTTTT. Translated, it gives CASSHSGDTGELFF. The rearrangement joins TRBV6-1 to TRBJ2-2; 8 bases are shared with TRBD2. The V gene's germline CDR1 is MNHNS and CDR2 SASEGT. With V trimmed by 6 bases and J by 3 bases, 3 bases remained unmatched. The CDR3 is made up of 14 amino acids.

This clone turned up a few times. CDR3 coding DNA: TGTGCCACCATGACTGCTGGGGCCAACGTCCTGACTTTC. Protein product: CATMTAGANVLTF. This chain uses TRBV15 with TRBJ2-6; D remains ambiguous. The V end lost 7 bases, the J end lost 2 bases, and 6 bases lay between the germline ends. Germline CDR1 LNHNV, CDR2 YYDKDF (reference sequence). CDR3 length: 13 residues.

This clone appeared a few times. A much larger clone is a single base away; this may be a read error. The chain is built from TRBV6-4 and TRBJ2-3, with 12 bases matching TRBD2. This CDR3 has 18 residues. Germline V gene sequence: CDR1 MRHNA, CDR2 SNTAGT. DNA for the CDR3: TGTGCCAGCAGTTACTCGAGTCCTAGCGGGGGGGCCACAGATACGCAGTATTTT. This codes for CASSYSSPSGGATDTQYF.

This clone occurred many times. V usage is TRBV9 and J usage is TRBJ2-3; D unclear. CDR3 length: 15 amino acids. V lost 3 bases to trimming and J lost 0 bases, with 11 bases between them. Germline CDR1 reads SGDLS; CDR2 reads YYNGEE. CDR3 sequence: CASSAPQASTDTQYF. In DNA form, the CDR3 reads TGTGCCAGCAGCGCCCCTCAAGCTAGCACAGATACGCAGTATTTT.

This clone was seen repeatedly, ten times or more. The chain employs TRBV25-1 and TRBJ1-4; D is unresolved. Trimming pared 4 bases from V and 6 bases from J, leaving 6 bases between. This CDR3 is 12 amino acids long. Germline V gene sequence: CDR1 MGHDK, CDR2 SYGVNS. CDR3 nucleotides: TGTGCCAGCAGTGGGTGGGATGAAAAACTGTTTTTT. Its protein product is CASSGWDEKLFF.